These T cell receptor beta chains were read from a single sample in a study of blood T cell repertoires in COVID-19. Assay used: immunoSEQ multiplex PCR; TCRdb lists only in-frame clones, some missing. The table includes approximately 300,000 clones, about nine tenths detected once. The sequencing input was peripheral blood. The origin of the receptors is a woman aged 25 to 39 with COVID-19, enrolled during active disease. CDR3s include the opening cysteine and the closing phenylalanine or tryptophan. The D gene is left open where the match is weak. Size values are once, few and many counts, or a class for expanded clones, and some rows have none.

>TRBV27|.|TRBJ1-5|.
CASTVYCTFSNQPQHF
TGTGCCAGCACAGTTTATTGCACGTTTAGCAATCAGCCCCAGCATTTT
>TRBV30|.|TRBJ1-2|.
CAWRDTARGGYTF
TGTGCCTGGAGGGACACTGCAAGGGGCGGCTACACCTTC
>TRBV7-9|.|TRBJ2-2|TRBD1
CASSSPGRGQGVATGELFF
TGTGCCAGCAGCTCCCCGGGAAGGGGACAGGGTGTAGCCACCGGGGAGCTGTTTTTT
>TRBV3-1/TRBV3-2|.|TRBJ1-6|.
CASSPVLSYNSPLHF
TGTGCCAGCAGCCCCGTACTCTCCTATAATTCACCCCTCCACTTT
>TRBV28|.|TRBJ2-7|TRBD1
CASRRTGGLREQYF
TGTGCCAGCAGGCGGACAGGGGGGTTACGAGAGCAGTACTTC
>TRBV3-1/TRBV3-2|once|TRBJ2-1|.
CASSLQAGIPYNEQFF
TGTGCCAGCAGCCTCCAGGCAGGAATACCCTACAATGAGCAGTTCTTC
>TRBV5-5|.|TRBJ1-2|.
CASSLSYSNYGYTF
TGTGCCAGCAGCTTGTCTTACAGCAACTATGGCTACACCTTC
>TRBV2|.|TRBJ2-3|.
CASRLDYSTDTQYF
TGTGCCAGCAGATTGGACTATAGCACAGATACGCAGTATTTT
>TRBV9|.|TRBJ2-7|TRBD2
CASSPTLGEGSYEQYF
TGTGCCAGCAGCCCCACACTGGGGGAGGGTTCCTACGAGCAGTACTTC
>TRBV19|.|TRBJ1-1|.
CASSIATGPVTEAFF
TGTGCCAGTAGTATAGCAACAGGTCCCGTCACTGAAGCTTTCTTT
>TRBV7-9|few|TRBJ2-2|.
CASSSDIFTGELFF
TGTGCCAGCAGTTCGGACATATTCACCGGGGAGCTGTTTTTT
>TRBV6-6|few|TRBJ1-2|.
CASSRSGRDGYTF
TGTGCCAGCAGTCGATCAGGGCGGGATGGCTACACCTTC
>TRBV7-2|.|TRBJ1-2|.
CASSPWTGANYGYTF
TGTGCCAGCAGCCCATGGACGGGAGCGAACTATGGCTACACCTTC
>TRBV19|.|TRBJ2-1|.
CASRVTDEQFF
TGTGCCAGCAGGGTGACGGATGAGCAGTTCTTC
>TRBV11-3|.|TRBJ1-1|.
CASSLGPGVNTEAFF
TGTGCCAGCAGCTTAGGACCAGGGGTGAACACTGAAGCTTTCTTT
>TRBV4-2|few|TRBJ2-7|.
CASSQSRARGIAYEQYF
TGTGCCAGCAGCCAGTCCCGGGCTAGGGGAATAGCCTACGAGCAGTACTTC
>TRBV28|.|TRBJ2-7|.
CASSSDTLRDEQYF
TGTGCCAGCAGTTCCGACACCCTGCGTGACGAGCAGTACTTC
>TRBV11-2|.|TRBJ2-1|TRBD2
CASSPVAAGGVNEQFF
TGTGCCAGCAGCCCAGTAGCAGCGGGAGGGGTGAATGAGCAGTTCTTC
>TRBV4-3|.|TRBJ2-7|TRBD2
CASSQYTSGSYEQYF
TGCGCCAGCAGCCAATATACTAGCGGGAGTTACGAGCAGTACTTC
>TRBV28|.|TRBJ1-3|TRBD1
CASTPRQGGGNTIYF
TGTGCCAGCACCCCCAGGCAGGGGGGAGGAAACACCATATATTTT
>TRBV3-1/TRBV3-2|.|TRBJ2-5|.
CASSQEAGRAYPQETQYF
TGTGCCAGCAGCCAAGAGGCGGGGCGGGCCTACCCCCAAGAGACCCAGTACTTC
>TRBV10-3|.|TRBJ2-7|TRBD2
CAISESGLASYEQYF
TGTGCCATCAGTGAGTCGGGACTAGCATCCTACGAGCAGTACTTC
>TRBV18|.|TRBJ2-1|.
CASSPGPGRAGGNNEQFF
TGTGCCAGCTCACCGGGGCCCGGCAGAGCGGGTGGGAACAATGAGCAGTTCTTC
>TRBV5-1|few|TRBJ2-5|.
CASTGLQETQYF
TGCGCCAGCACAGGGCTTCAAGAGACCCAGTACTTC
>TRBV10-3|.|TRBJ2-5|.
CAISESGGTKTQYF
TGTGCCATCAGTGAGTCGGGGGGGACAAAGACCCAGTACTTC
>TRBV19|.|TRBJ1-5|TRBD1
CASSWDRNQPQHF
TGTGCCAGTAGTTGGGACAGAAATCAGCCCCAGCATTTT
>TRBV25-1|.|TRBJ2-2|TRBD2
CASSEGVTGGTGELFF
TGTGCCAGCAGTGAGGGAGTGACCGGGGGGACCGGGGAGCTGTTTTTT
>TRBV19|few|TRBJ1-1|TRBD1
CASSFRQGFSFSEAFF
TGTGCCAGTAGTTTCAGACAGGGGTTCTCTTTTTCTGAAGCTTTCTTT
>TRBV28|.|TRBJ1-3|TRBD1
CASRGTGGSGNTIYF
TGTGCCAGCAGGGGGACAGGGGGCTCGGGAAACACCATATATTTT